The rows below give T cell receptor beta chains drawn from one sample of a study of T cell repertoires in cytomegalovirus infection. TCRdb re-analysed the reads in MiXCR, keeping a single row per CDR3 protein. The table lists some 800,000 distinct CDR3 sequences, 32% of them singletons, with 9.5% to 15% in the top ten. These receptors' targets are unknown. Specimen: cultured CD8+ T cells from PBMCs, collected from culture after CMV antigen stimulation. These receptors were obtained from a human donor in good health (CMV status not recorded). Some clones in this sample may be carry-over from other donors' samples. Both conserved end residues are part of each CDR3. A D gene is named only where the DNA matches it firmly. Expanded clones get a size class; other rows say once, few or many, or leave the size out.

>NA|NA|TRBJ1-1|TRBV19
TGTGCCAGTAGTATACAGGTGGGCACTGAAGCTTTCTTT
CASSIQVGTEAFF
>NA|few|TRBJ1-5|TRBV10-3
TGTGCCACTGGGAAAGGGGGTTATCAGCCCCAGCATTTT
CATGKGGYQPQHF
>TRBD2|NA|TRBJ2-3|TRBV6-2/TRBV6-3
TGTGCCAGCAGTTACGACCCTAGCGGGGGGACAGATACGCAGTATTTT
CASSYDPSGGTDTQYF
>NA|NA|TRBJ1-2|TRBV12-3/TRBV12-4
TGTGCCAGCAGTTTAGTTACTCCCACTAACTATGGCTACACCTTC
CASSLVTPTNYGYTF
>TRBD1|NA|TRBJ1-1|TRBV12-5
TGTGCTAGTGGTTTTTCCACGGACAGGGGGCCTAACACTGAAGCTTTCTTT
CASGFSTDRGPNTEAFF
>NA|many|TRBJ2-5|TRBV4-2
TGTGCCAGCAGCCAAGGGCTCCTACAAGAGACCCAGTACTTC
CASSQGLLQETQYF
>TRBD1|many|TRBJ1-1|TRBV27
TGTGCCAGCAGTAAAGACAGGGGGCCTAACACTGAAGCTTTCTTT
CASSKDRGPNTEAFF
>NA|NA|TRBJ2-1|TRBV12-3/TRBV12-4
TGTGCCAGCAGCCGGGGACCGAACACCTACAATGAGCAGTTCTTC
CASSRGPNTYNEQFF
>TRBD1|few|TRBJ1-2|TRBV11-2
TGTGCCAGCAGCTTAGATCCAGGGGGCTCCTATGGCTACACCTTC
CASSLDPGGSYGYTF
>NA|few|TRBJ2-3|TRBV5-1
TGCGCCAGCACTCGGGGGATTTACACAGATACGCAGTATTTT
CASTRGIYTDTQYF
>NA|NA|TRBJ2-5|TRBV2
TGTGCCAGCACGGGACCTCAAGAGACCCAGTACTTC
CASTGPQETQYF
>TRBD1|NA|TRBJ2-2|TRBV10-3
TGTGCCATCAGTGAGTCGGGACAGCAGAACACCGGGGAGCTGTTTTTT
CAISESGQQNTGELFF
>NA|few|TRBJ1-1|TRBV2
TGTGCCACCGTGGTGAGCACTGAAGCTTTCTTT
CATVVSTEAFF
>TRBD1|once|TRBJ1-1|TRBV12-5
TGTGCTAGTGGTATGACAGGGGCCACTGAAGCTTTCTTT
CASGMTGATEAFF
>NA|many|TRBJ1-1|TRBV4-1
TGCGCCAGCAGCCAAGAAACAGCCATGAACACTGAAGCTTTCTTT
CASSQETAMNTEAFF
>NA|NA|TRBJ2-2|TRBV19
TGTGCCAGTAGTTTGGGGGGCGCCCACACCGGGGAGCTGTTTTTT
CASSLGGAHTGELFF
>NA|NA|TRBJ2-1|TRBV6-5
TGTGCCAGCAAGGATGATCCCCTATACAATGAGCAGTTCTTC
CASKDDPLYNEQFF
>TRBD1|once|TRBJ2-5|TRBV20-1
TGCAGTGCTCCAAGGACAGGGGGCACGGGGGAGACCCAGTACTTC
CSAPRTGGTGETQYF
>TRBD1|NA|TRBJ1-1|TRBV2
TGTGCCAGCAGCGATCAGGACAGGGGGAACACTGAAGCTTTCTTT
CASSDQDRGNTEAFF
>NA|many|TRBJ2-1|TRBV7-2
TGTGCCAGCAGCTTAGACTTCAATGAGCAGTTCTTC
CASSLDFNEQFF
>NA|NA|TRBJ2-2|TRBV5-1
TGCGCCAGCAGCTTGGTGGCGGAGGCGAACACCGGGGAGCTGTTTTTT
CASSLVAEANTGELFF
>NA|many|TRBJ2-1|TRBV7-9
TGTGCCAGCAGCCCCGGGCTCTTCGTCGAGGAGTCCTACAATGAGCAGTTCTTC
CASSPGLFVEESYNEQFF
>NA|few|TRBJ2-7|TRBV7-9
TGTGCCAGCAGCTTAGTCGAGACGCCCGACGAGCAGTACTTC
CASSLVETPDEQYF
>NA|few|TRBJ2-7|TRBV20-1
TGCAGTGCTAGTGGGGGGGCATCCTACGAGCAGTACTTC
CSASGGASYEQYF
>NA|few|TRBJ2-2|TRBV12-3/TRBV12-4
TGTGCCAGCACCGACACCGCGAACACCGGGGAGCTGTTTTTT
CASTDTANTGELFF
>NA|few|TRBJ1-1|TRBV5-6
TGTGCCAGCAGCGGGGTTACTGAAGCTTTCTTT
CASSGVTEAFF
>TRBD1|NA|TRBJ2-6|TRBV19
TGTGCCAGTAGTATCGGGACAGGGGCGTTCTCTGGGGCCAACGTCCTGACTTTC
CASSIGTGAFSGANVLTF
>NA|NA|TRBJ1-5|TRBV7-8
TGTGCCAGCAGCCCACCGGGGGTAATTCATCAGCCCCAGCATTTT
CASSPPGVIHQPQHF
>NA|few|TRBJ1-2|TRBV12-3/TRBV12-4
TGTGCCAGCGCCACCGTCGCAACTACTAACTATGGCTACACCTTC
CASATVATTNYGYTF
>TRBD1|few|TRBJ1-1|TRBV5-4
TGTGCCAGCAGCCGGGGACAGGGGAAGGCTTTCTTT
CASSRGQGKAFF
>NA|NA|TRBJ2-7|TRBV12-5
TGTGCTAGTGGTTCGACAGCCCTTATCGAGCAGTACTTC
CASGSTALIEQYF
>NA|few|TRBJ1-5|TRBV6-1
TGTGCCAGCAGTGTGATGGAGTTCGACAATCAGCCCCAGCATTTT
CASSVMEFDNQPQHF
>NA|NA|TRBJ2-3|TRBV13
TGTGCCAGCAGCTTAGGCCTGAGGGTAGATACGCAGTATTTT
CASSLGLRVDTQYF
>NA|NA|TRBJ2-6|TRBV4-3
TGCGCCAGCAGCCAAGATGGTCGGCGGGTGCCGTCTGGGGCCAACGTCCTGACTTTC
CASSQDGRRVPSGANVLTF
>NA|NA|TRBJ1-2|TRBV5-1
TGCGCCAGCAGGCCCCCTCTCTCCAGAGACAGTGTTTATGGCTACACCTTC
CASRPPLSRDSVYGYTF
>TRBD2|few|TRBJ2-2|TRBV5-4
TGTGCCAGCAGCACGACTAGCGCCACCGGGGAGCTGTTTTTT
CASSTTSATGELFF
>NA|NA|TRBJ1-3|TRBV6-6
TGTGCCAGCAGTCCCCATGGCTTTGGAAACACCATATATTTT
CASSPHGFGNTIYF
>TRBD1|few|TRBJ1-3|TRBV7-2
TGTGCCAGCAGGGTTTCCAGGGGGGCTGGAAACACCATATATTTT
CASRVSRGAGNTIYF
>TRBD1|few|TRBJ1-1|TRBV19
TGTGCCAGTAGTAAACTGAGACAGGGGCCAGCCACTGAAGCTTTCTTT
CASSKLRQGPATEAFF
>TRBD2|NA|TRBJ2-1|TRBV4-1
TGCGCCAGCAACCAAGTCGATAGCGGGGGGCCCGGGAATGAGCAGTTCTTC
CASNQVDSGGPGNEQFF
>NA|few|TRBJ1-1|TRBV4-1
TGCGCCAGCAGCCAAGAGCCCCCGGTGGTGAACACTGAAGCTTTCTTT
CASSQEPPVVNTEAFF
>NA|many|TRBJ1-5|TRBV27
TGTGCCAGCAGTTTGTTAGGCGGCAATCAGCCCCAGCATTTT
CASSLLGGNQPQHF
>TRBD1|NA|TRBJ1-2|TRBV27
TGTGCCAGCAGCATCCTCCCCGGGACAGGGAGAAACTATGGCTACACCTTC
CASSILPGTGRNYGYTF
>NA|NA|TRBJ2-6|TRBV6-5
TGTGCCAGCAGTTACTCTGGGGGCCCCCCGTGGGGGGCCAACGTCCTGACTTTC
CASSYSGGPPWGANVLTF
>NA|few|TRBJ1-6|TRBV20-1
TGCAGTGCTAGAACTCCGGGGAAGGCACCCCTCCACTTT
CSARTPGKAPLHF
>NA|NA|TRBJ2-7|TRBV18
TGTGCCAGCTCACCACGGGCAGCTAACTACGAGCAGTACTTC
CASSPRAANYEQYF